This TCR beta chain was identified in a study of blood T cell repertoires in COVID-19. Cohort 3 donors were reported recovered after two negative PCRs, clearance, or symptom resolution. The junction had 6 bases not matched to a gene; V was cut back by 4 bases and J by 1 base. The germline gives CDR1 KGHDR, CDR2 SFDVKD. This CDR3 contains 16 residues. In the source study's methods: Reference gene primers were amplified, and this amplification served to estimate nucleated cell counts. Method: immunoSEQ multiplex PCR; TCRdb's copy keeps in-frame clones and lacks some. V, J and clone size reflect that table, while D and trimming were determined from the DNA. The sample includes 90,000 to 120,000 clones, just over 85% of them seen just once.

What was sequenced was PBMCs or T cells enriched from blood (not recorded which). The clonotype comes from a woman between 45 and 65 years old who had recovered from COVID-19. The chain couples TRBV24-1 to TRBJ1-3; 7 bases line up with TRBD1. CDR3 nucleotides: TGTGCCACCAGTGACCCTACAGGGGTGTCTGGAAACACCATATATTTT. Its translation: CATSDPTGVSGNTIYF.